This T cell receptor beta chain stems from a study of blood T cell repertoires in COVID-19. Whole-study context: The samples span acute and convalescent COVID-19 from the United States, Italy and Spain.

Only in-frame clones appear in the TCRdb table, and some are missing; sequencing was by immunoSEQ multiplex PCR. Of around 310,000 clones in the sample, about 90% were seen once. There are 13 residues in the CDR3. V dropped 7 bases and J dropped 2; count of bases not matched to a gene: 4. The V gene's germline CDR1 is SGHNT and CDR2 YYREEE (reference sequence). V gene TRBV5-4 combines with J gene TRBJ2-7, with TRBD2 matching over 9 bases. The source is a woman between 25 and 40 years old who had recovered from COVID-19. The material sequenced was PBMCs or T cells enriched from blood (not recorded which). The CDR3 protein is CASRSSGTYEQYF. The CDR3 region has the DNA TGTGCCAGCCGCTCTAGCGGGACCTACGAGCAGTACTTC.